This is a list of T cell receptor beta chains from one sample in a study of beta chain features in type 1 diabetes. Assay used: immunoSEQ multiplex PCR; TCRdb lists only in-frame clones, some missing. Here the sample spans roughly 240,000 clones, 11% to 15% being singletons. The sample taken for sequencing was naive CD4+ T cells from blood. These receptor sequences come from a woman in her thirties or forties in good health. CDR3s leave out the opening cysteine and the closing phenylalanine or tryptophan. Fields, in order: J gene, V gene, clone size, CDR3 length, CDR3 protein. Not every row has a clone size; where given, it reads once, few, many or a size class.

TRBJ2-1,TRBV6-1,-,14,ASSENPAGANNEQF
TRBJ2-5,TRBV6-5,-,11,ASSYGAGETQY
TRBJ2-1,TRBV19,few,10,ASSINEDEQF
TRBJ2-7,TRBV2,few,12,ASSEGRAPYEQY
TRBJ2-1,TRBV2,few,11,ASSSFSGGEQF
TRBJ1-1,TRBV4-2,-,15,ASSQGGGMTMNTEAF
TRBJ2-3,TRBV5-4,few,15,ASSLRLAGGSTDTQY
TRBJ1-2,TRBV2,-,12,ASSEGVYNYGYT
TRBJ1-2,TRBV13,-,14,ASSLGDRAMHYGYT
TRBJ2-1,TRBV7-2,few,13,ASSRDRGFPHEQF
TRBJ1-5,TRBV5-1,few,12,ASSEEPDNQPQH
TRBJ2-4,TRBV2,-,13,ASSEPQGAGNIQY
TRBJ2-5,TRBV4-2,once,11,ASSLDYSGAQY
TRBJ2-1,TRBV7-2,many,10,ASSLTGHEQF
TRBJ2-7,TRBV5-4,-,12,ASSRGGGTYEQY
TRBJ2-5,TRBV19,few,12,ASSHRARGETQY
TRBJ1-1,TRBV27,-,10,ASEGANTEAF
TRBJ2-1,TRBV4-3,many,11,ASGGDRDNEQF
TRBJ2-3,TRBV9,-,14,ASSVGQRGGSDTQY
TRBJ1-2,TRBV10-3,-,11,AISVDRGQGYT
TRBJ2-2,TRBV5-4,-,13,ASSLGQGYTGELF
TRBJ2-5,TRBV19,-,14,ASSIRGRLAQETQY
TRBJ1-2,TRBV7-9,-,11,ASSFTGSRGYT
TRBJ2-5,TRBV7-9,-,14,ASSVSGTGGRETQY
TRBJ1-5,TRBV2,-,12,ASSELRGSQPQH
TRBJ1-2,TRBV19,-,12,ASSTRDRGRGYT
TRBJ2-1,TRBV19,-,15,ASSITSVPSSYNEQF
TRBJ1-2,TRBV5-1,-,12,ASSLGTANYGYT
TRBJ1-1,TRBV10-3,-,12,AISTDVMNTEAF
TRBJ1-2,TRBV29-1,-,12,SVEDGQGNYGYT
TRBJ1-1,TRBV5-4,few,12,ASSLDGRETEAF
TRBJ2-7,TRBV11-2,-,13,ASNLAGGPSHEQY
TRBJ2-5,TRBV2,few,12,ASSDPGSGETQY
TRBJ1-5,TRBV6-6,few,14,ASSPDRAVSNQPQH
TRBJ1-1,TRBV7-2,few,11,ASSLDRGAEAF
TRBJ1-2,TRBV12-5,-,12,ASRDRLGLYGYT
TRBJ2-5,TRBV7-2,-,12,ASSLEWAEQTQY
TRBJ2-1,TRBV10-2,-,13,ASSSFGGGNNEQF
TRBJ2-4,TRBV10-3,-,14,AISDGTSGAKNIQY
TRBJ2-7,TRBV9,few,13,ASSPRTFSSYEQY
TRBJ2-5,TRBV4-2,few,15,ASSQDGSGGTQETQY
TRBJ1-2,TRBV29-1,-,10,SGDRGDYGYT
TRBJ2-1,TRBV7-8,-,14,ASSPRQRDSYNEQF
TRBJ2-1,TRBV28,-,13,ASSPLGGLAHEQF
TRBJ2-6,TRBV5-1,few,19,ASSEVHLPGLAGSGANVLT
TRBJ2-2,TRBV5-1,-,13,ASSVSGTATGELF
TRBJ2-2,TRBV10-3,few,14,AISESGGLATGELF
TRBJ2-7,TRBV25-1,-,13,ASSELLGSRGEQY
TRBJ1-2,TRBV15,-,13,ATSRGPGTGQGYT
TRBJ2-2,TRBV4-3,many,12,ASSQDQATGELF
TRBJ2-5,TRBV7-2,-,12,ASSSGGVGETQY
TRBJ2-3,TRBV7-2,few,11,ASSIAFVDTQY